A single sample is the source of the 14 T cell receptor beta chains below, sequenced in a study of blood T cell repertoires in COVID-19. Sequenced by immunoSEQ multiplex PCR; TCRdb stores in-frame clones only, minus some. The sample has more than 250,000 clones; approximately 90% are singletons. Sequenced material: PBMCs or T cells enriched from blood (not recorded which). The receptor source for this set is a woman younger than 45 who had recovered from COVID-19.

The rearrangement joins TRBV25-1 to TRBJ2-7, with a possible D match to TRBD1 (6 bases). From germline, CDR1 is MGHDK and CDR2 SYGVNS. With 2 bases removed from V and 6 bases from J, the gap between germline ends came to 8 bases. The CDR3 loop spans 12 amino acids. CDR3 protein: CASSERGSEQYF. The CDR3, as DNA: TGTGCCAGCAGTGAAAGGGGGTCCGAGCAGTACTTC.

The genes are TRBV25-1 and TRBJ2-3, with D possibly matching TRBD1 (5 bases). Trimming removed 2 bases at V and 1 base at J, with 10 bases between. Germline CDR1 MGHDK, CDR2 SYGVNS. The CDR3 contains 15 residues. The CDR3 loop reads CASSEIGRGTDTQYF. The DNA of the CDR3 is TGTGCCAGCAGTGAAATAGGCAGGGGCACAGATACGCAGTATTTT.

The chain has TRBV6-5 and TRBJ2-2; D remains unclear. This CDR3 is 14 amino acids long. Germline CDR1 is MNHEY and CDR2 is SVGAGI. V was pared by 10 bases and J by 0 bases, with 12 bases between. This CDR3 is CAIKTHTNTGELFF. CDR3 nucleotides: TGTGCCATCAAGACACACACGAACACCGGGGAGCTGTTTTTT.

The rearrangement uses TRBV25-1 and TRBJ2-7; D is uncertain. Per the germline V gene, CDR1 is MGHDK and CDR2 is SYGVNS. The CDR3 length is 14 residues. V dropped 2 bases and J dropped 2 bases, with 10 bases sitting between them. The CDR3 spells CASSETGPAYEQYF. The DNA for the CDR3 is TGTGCCAGCAGTGAAACCGGTCCCGCCTACGAGCAGTACTTC.

The chain has TRBV5-4 and TRBJ2-7; 7 bases match TRBD1. CDR3 size: 13 residues. In germline, CDR1 is SGHNT, CDR2 YYREEE (reference sequence). The ends lost 7 bases at V and 3 bases at J; junction bases unmatched: 7. As DNA, the CDR3 is TGTGCCAGCGGGCGACAGGGAGTCTACGAGCAGTACTTC. This codes for CASGRQGVYEQYF.

The chain carries TRBV9 and TRBJ1-6; the D gene is possibly TRBD1 (6 bases). The germline V gene has CDR1 SGDLS and CDR2 YYNGEE. V was clipped by 1 base and J by 7 bases, with 6 bases between them. The length of the CDR3 is 13 residues. This chain's CDR3 is CASSVQGNSPLHF. The CDR3, as DNA: TGTGCCAGCAGCGTACAGGGGAATTCACCCCTCCACTTT.

The chain employs TRBV27 and TRBJ1-2; TRBD1 matches 9 bases. The CDR3 sequence is 17 residues long. V gave up 2 bases and J gave up 8 bases; unmatched junction bases: 15. Germline V lookup: CDR1 MNHEY, CDR2 SMNVEV (reference sequence). CDR3 amino acids: CASSLDPRTGVPGGYTF. The CDR3 DNA sequence: TGTGCCAGCAGTTTAGACCCGAGGACAGGGGTTCCCGGGGGCTACACCTTC.

The chain couples TRBV19 to TRBJ2-2, with D maybe TRBD1 (5 bases). The CDR3 is 12 amino acids. V lost 8 bases and J 4 bases, leaving 8 bases between the germline ends. The V gene's germline CDR1 is LNHDA and CDR2 SQIVND (reference sequence). The CDR3, as DNA: TGTGCCAGTCTTAGGGGCACCGGGGAGCTGTTTTTT. Encoded protein: CASLRGTGELFF.

In nucleotides, the CDR3 is TGTGCCAGCAGCTCCTATACCTCCGGAGAGACCCAGTACTTC. Protein: CASSSYTSGETQYF. The chain joins TRBV7-2 to TRBJ2-5; D gene ambiguous. Per the germline V gene, CDR1 is SGHTA and CDR2 is FQGNSA. Trimming cost V 4 bases and J 4 bases, with 13 bases left between them. The CDR3 is 14 amino acids.

The chain recombines TRBV3-1 (or the pseudogene TRBV3-2) with TRBJ1-2; perhaps TRBD1 as D (5 bases). Germline CDR1 LGHDT, CDR2 YNNKEL (reference sequence). The CDR3 is 16 amino acids. The germline V and J ends were trimmed by 1 base and 5 bases, with 17 bases remaining between them. The CDR3: CASSQVRRGGGYGYTF. CDR3 sequence (DNA): TGTGCCAGCAGCCAAGTTCGTAGGGGAGGAGGATATGGCTACACCTTC.

The J gene is TRBJ2-2, the V gene TRBV5-1, with 9 bases matching TRBD1. The V segment lost 3 bases and the J segment 3 bases; nucleotides outside the gene matches: 6. CDR3 length equals 16 residues. The germline V gene encodes CDR1 SGHRS and CDR2 YFSETQ. CDR3 DNA: TGCGCCAGCAGCTGGGGGACAGGGCCGGACACCGGGGAGCTGTTTTTT. This translates into CASSWGTGPDTGELFF.

The rearrangement joins TRBV7-2 to TRBJ2-1, with D tentatively TRBD2 (6 bases). The CDR3 sequence is 14 residues long. Per germline, CDR1 SGHTA and CDR2 FQGNSA. V shed 4 bases and J shed 10 bases, with 17 bases lying between them. Here the CDR3 reads CASSSGGLPPEQFF. In DNA, the CDR3 is TGTGCCAGCAGCTCCGGGGGACTCCCACCGGAGCAGTTCTTC.

The chain is built from TRBV29-1 and TRBJ1-1; TRBD1 is a possible D gene (6 bases). V lost 6 bases and J lost 1, with 12 bases in between. CDR1 and CDR2 from the germline V gene are SQVTM and ANQGSEA. The CDR3 runs to 13 residues. CDR3 bases: TGCAGCGTCCAAAGGACAGCGAACACTGAAGCTTTCTTT. Translating it yields CSVQRTANTEAFF.

The chain combines TRBV6-1 with TRBJ1-2, with 7 bases that match TRBD1. The CDR3 is made up of 16 amino acids. Germline-derived CDR1 and CDR2 are MNHNS and SASEGT. The V segment lost 0 bases and the J segment 3 bases; nucleotides outside the gene matches: 7. DNA for the CDR3: TGTGCCAGCAGTGAAGCCGACAGGGTCGGACACTATGGCTACACCTTC. Protein sequence: CASSEADRVGHYGYTF.